This is a list of T cell receptor beta chains from one sample in a study of blood T cell repertoires in COVID-19. Clones were read by immunoSEQ multiplex PCR, and TCRdb kept only the in-frame ones, dropping some. In the table there are approximately 230,000 clones, approximately 82% of which are singletons. The source material was PBMCs or T cells enriched from blood (not recorded which). The origin of the receptors is a man aged 40-49 years who had recovered from COVID-19. Each CDR3 is given with its conserved first and last residue. The D gene is left open where the match is weak. The size entry is marked missing in some rows and otherwise reads once, few, many or a size class.

D: NA
V: TRBV7-2
size: NA
J: TRBJ1-2
CDR3: CASSLNAGGYGYTF
DNA: TGTGCCAGCAGCTTAAATGCCGGAGGATATGGCTACACCTTC

D: TRBD1
V: TRBV6-5
size: NA
J: TRBJ1-1
CDR3: CASRINGQGNTEAFF
DNA: TGTGCCAGCAGAATCAACGGACAGGGGAACACTGAAGCTTTCTTT

D: TRBD1
V: TRBV27
size: NA
J: TRBJ1-2
CDR3: CASSPWTGNYGYTF
DNA: TGTGCCAGCAGTCCATGGACAGGGAACTATGGCTACACCTTC

D: TRBD1
V: TRBV9
size: few
J: TRBJ1-6
CDR3: CASSVGDRGGNSPLHF
DNA: TGTGCCAGCAGCGTAGGGGACAGGGGAGGTAATTCACCCCTCCACTTT

D: NA
V: TRBV6-5
size: NA
J: TRBJ1-5
CDR3: CASSSGRGNQPQHF
DNA: TGTGCCAGCAGTTCCGGCAGGGGCAATCAGCCCCAGCATTTT

D: NA
V: TRBV3-1/TRBV3-2
size: NA
J: TRBJ2-5
CDR3: CASSQRGSRETQYF
DNA: TGTGCCAGCAGCCAAAGGGGGTCGCGGGAGACCCAGTACTTC

D: NA
V: TRBV5-1
size: NA
J: TRBJ1-1
CDR3: CASSFFEANTEAFF
DNA: TGCGCCAGCAGCTTTTTTGAGGCGAACACTGAAGCTTTCTTT

D: TRBD2
V: TRBV27
size: NA
J: TRBJ2-3
CDR3: CASRTLAASSTDTQYF
DNA: TGTGCCAGCAGGACTCTAGCGGCCTCTAGCACAGATACGCAGTATTTT

D: NA
V: TRBV27
size: few
J: TRBJ1-2
CDR3: CASSSAGLSSIYGYTF
DNA: TGTGCCAGCAGCTCCGCGGGTCTTAGTAGTATCTATGGCTACACCTTC

D: TRBD1
V: TRBV5-1
size: NA
J: TRBJ2-5
CDR3: CASSPTVRTGGETQYF
DNA: TGCGCCAGCAGCCCCACCGTAAGGACAGGTGGGGAGACCCAGTACTTC

D: NA
V: TRBV7-2
size: NA
J: TRBJ1-3
CDR3: CASSVGPGNTIYF
DNA: TGTGCCAGCAGCGTAGGGCCTGGAAACACCATATATTTT

D: NA
V: TRBV29-1
size: NA
J: TRBJ1-6
CDR3: CSVGEPSQAPLHF
DNA: TGCAGCGTTGGAGAGCCCTCTCAGGCACCCCTCCACTTT

D: NA
V: TRBV4-2
size: NA
J: TRBJ2-7
CDR3: CASSQDLNGSYEQYF
DNA: TGTGCCAGCAGCCAAGATTTGAACGGCTCCTACGAGCAGTACTTC

D: TRBD2
V: TRBV4-3
size: NA
J: TRBJ2-3
CDR3: CASSLKGLAGSTDTQYF
DNA: TGCGCCAGCAGCCTAAAAGGGCTAGCGGGTAGCACAGATACGCAGTATTTT

D: NA
V: TRBV19
size: NA
J: TRBJ2-3
CDR3: CASSMHSGESTDTQYF
DNA: TGTGCCAGTAGTATGCACTCAGGGGAGAGCACAGATACGCAGTATTTT

D: TRBD2
V: TRBV11-2
size: NA
J: TRBJ2-1
CDR3: CASSSLAGGSYNEQFF
DNA: TGTGCCAGCAGCTCACTAGCGGGGGGGTCCTACAATGAGCAGTTCTTC

D: TRBD1
V: TRBV19
size: NA
J: TRBJ1-5
CDR3: CASSVNRGKGLQPQHF
DNA: TGTGCCAGTAGTGTTAACAGGGGAAAGGGACTTCAGCCCCAGCATTTT

D: NA
V: TRBV24-1
size: NA
J: TRBJ1-2
CDR3: CATSEEQFNYGYTF
DNA: TGTGCCACCAGTGAGGAACAGTTCAACTATGGCTACACCTTC

D: NA
V: TRBV28
size: NA
J: TRBJ1-3
CDR3: CASSLYGVGTIYF
DNA: TGTGCCAGCAGTTTATACGGGGTGGGCACCATATATTTT

D: NA
V: TRBV5-6
size: NA
J: TRBJ2-3
CDR3: CAGQNSLTDTQYF
DNA: TGTGCCGGGCAGAACAGCCTCACAGATACGCAGTATTTT

D: TRBD1
V: TRBV2
size: NA
J: TRBJ2-7
CDR3: CASSETGISYEQYF
DNA: TGTGCCAGCAGTGAGACAGGGATATCCTACGAGCAGTACTTC

D: NA
V: TRBV6-1
size: NA
J: TRBJ2-7
CDR3: CASSEPGTYEQYF
DNA: TGTGCCAGCAGTGAACCCGGGACCTACGAGCAGTACTTC

D: NA
V: TRBV5-1
size: NA
J: TRBJ2-7
CDR3: CASSLAAGQSSYEQYF
DNA: TGCGCCAGCAGCTTGGCGGCGGGACAGAGCTCCTACGAGCAGTACTTC

D: NA
V: TRBV6-5
size: NA
J: TRBJ1-6
CDR3: CASSARQNSPLHF
DNA: TGTGCCAGCAGCGCCAGACAAAATTCACCCCTCCACTTT

D: NA
V: TRBV5-8
size: NA
J: TRBJ1-5
CDR3: CASSVGGGNQPQHF
DNA: TGTGCCAGCAGCGTCGGAGGAGGCAATCAGCCCCAGCATTTT

D: NA
V: TRBV5-1
size: NA
J: TRBJ2-7
CDR3: CASSTEAYEQYF
DNA: TGCGCCAGCAGCACGGAGGCCTACGAGCAGTACTTC

D: TRBD2
V: TRBV4-3
size: few
J: TRBJ2-4
CDR3: CASSQDRSGGGGTKNIQYF
DNA: TGCGCCAGCAGCCAAGATAGAAGCGGGGGAGGGGGAACCAAAAACATTCAGTACTTC

D: NA
V: TRBV27
size: NA
J: TRBJ2-2
CDR3: CASSPRLVSGELFF
DNA: TGTGCCAGCAGTCCTAGACTAGTTAGCGGGGAGCTGTTTTTT

D: TRBD1
V: TRBV7-2
size: NA
J: TRBJ2-1
CDR3: CASSLVGTGSYNEQFF
DNA: TGTGCCAGCAGCTTAGTTGGGACAGGGTCCTACAATGAGCAGTTCTTC

D: TRBD1
V: TRBV6-1
size: NA
J: TRBJ1-1
CDR3: CASSTQATGGKTFF
DNA: TGTGCCAGCAGTACTCAAGCTACAGGGGGCAAAACTTTCTTT

D: NA
V: TRBV13
size: NA
J: TRBJ1-1
CDR3: CASTNAGSEAFF
DNA: TGTGCCAGCACCAACGCGGGCTCTGAAGCTTTCTTT

D: TRBD2
V: TRBV6-6
size: NA
J: TRBJ2-4
CDR3: CASSPRPGLAGRGAKNIQYF
DNA: TGTGCCAGCAGCCCCCGGCCGGGACTAGCGGGGCGGGGGGCCAAAAACATTCAGTACTTC

D: NA
V: TRBV5-8
size: NA
J: TRBJ2-5
CDR3: CASSFRLETQYF
DNA: TGTGCCAGCAGCTTTCGACTAGAGACCCAGTACTTC

D: NA
V: TRBV28
size: NA
J: TRBJ1-5
CDR3: CASSLQAQPQHF
DNA: TGTGCCAGCAGTTTACAAGCCCAGCCCCAGCATTTT

D: NA
V: TRBV27
size: NA
J: TRBJ1-1
CDR3: CASSLWGGVMNTEAFF
DNA: TGTGCCAGCAGCCTCTGGGGGGGGGTTATGAACACTGAAGCTTTCTTT

D: TRBD1
V: TRBV6-2/TRBV6-3
size: few
J: TRBJ1-2
CDR3: CASSPPPGQGPTDTF
DNA: TGTGCCAGCAGTCCCCCCCCGGGACAGGGCCCAACGGACACCTTC

D: TRBD1
V: TRBV19
size: NA
J: TRBJ1-6
CDR3: CASRFRDRGSPLHF
DNA: TGTGCCAGTAGGTTTCGGGACAGGGGTTCACCCCTCCACTTT

D: NA
V: TRBV5-6
size: NA
J: TRBJ2-3
CDR3: CASSFGSTDTQYF
DNA: TGTGCCAGCAGCTTTGGCAGCACAGATACGCAGTATTTT

D: NA
V: TRBV7-9
size: NA
J: TRBJ1-2
CDR3: CASSARDYGYTF
DNA: TGTGCCAGCAGCGCGAGGGATTATGGCTACACCTTC

D: NA
V: TRBV5-8
size: NA
J: TRBJ1-3
CDR3: CASSSPPGQYYPPSGNTIYF
DNA: TGTGCCAGCAGCTCACCACCGGGACAATATTACCCTCCCTCTGGAAACACCATATATTTT

D: TRBD1
V: TRBV19
size: once
J: TRBJ2-7
CDR3: CASRNRQGSAYEQYF
DNA: TGTGCCAGTAGGAACCGACAGGGATCGGCCTACGAGCAGTACTTC

D: TRBD1
V: TRBV5-6
size: NA
J: TRBJ1-1
CDR3: CASSRPGTGNTEAFF
DNA: TGTGCCAGCAGCCGACCGGGGACAGGGAACACTGAAGCTTTCTTT

D: TRBD2
V: TRBV7-9
size: NA
J: TRBJ2-2
CDR3: CATPQREDGELFF
DNA: TGTGCCACCCCCCAGCGGGAGGACGGGGAGCTGTTTTTT

D: TRBD1
V: TRBV18
size: NA
J: TRBJ1-4
CDR3: CASSPDRVGEKLFF
DNA: TGTGCCAGCTCACCGGACAGGGTGGGTGAAAAACTGTTTTTT

D: NA
V: TRBV7-2
size: NA
J: TRBJ1-2
CDR3: CASSLGGGSGGYTF
DNA: TGTGCCAGCAGCTTAGGAGGGGGATCGGGCGGCTACACCTTC

D: NA
V: TRBV7-3
size: NA
J: TRBJ2-3
CDR3: CASSPTSRGTDTQYF
DNA: TGTGCCAGCAGCCCTACTTCCCGGGGCACAGATACGCAGTATTTT

D: NA
V: TRBV12-5
size: NA
J: TRBJ1-2
CDR3: CASGLAGDGYTF
DNA: TGTGCTAGTGGTTTGGCCGGGGATGGCTACACCTTC

D: TRBD2
V: TRBV5-4
size: once
J: TRBJ2-1
CDR3: CASSSRFGLAGVNEQFF
DNA: TGTGCCAGCAGCTCCCGATTCGGGCTAGCGGGGGTGAATGAGCAGTTCTTC

D: NA
V: TRBV5-1
size: NA
J: TRBJ2-3
CDR3: CASRWNGVQDTQYF
DNA: TGCGCCAGCAGGTGGAACGGGGTGCAAGATACGCAGTATTTT